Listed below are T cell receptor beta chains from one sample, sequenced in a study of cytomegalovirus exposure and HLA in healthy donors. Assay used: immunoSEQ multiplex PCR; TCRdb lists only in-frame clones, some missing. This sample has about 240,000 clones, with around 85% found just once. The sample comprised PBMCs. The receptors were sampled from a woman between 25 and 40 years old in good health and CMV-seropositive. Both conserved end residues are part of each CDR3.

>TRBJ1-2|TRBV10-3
CAISETRGTVYGYTF
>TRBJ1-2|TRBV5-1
CASSFPGQNYGYTF
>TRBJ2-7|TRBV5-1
CASSLAGAPYEQYF
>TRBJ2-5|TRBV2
CASRKGLGETQYF
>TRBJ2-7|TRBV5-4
CASSVSQGVEQYF
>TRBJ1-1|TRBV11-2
CASSFDTEAFF
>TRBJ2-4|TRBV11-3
CASSQSKLAKNIQYF
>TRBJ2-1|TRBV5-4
CASSLESGGRNEQFF
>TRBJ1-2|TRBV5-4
CASSGTGTGAYGYTF
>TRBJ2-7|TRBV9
CASSGGQVDTYEQYF
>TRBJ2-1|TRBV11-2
CASSLAGTSLANEQFF
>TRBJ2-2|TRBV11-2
CASSSRTGSFAGELFF
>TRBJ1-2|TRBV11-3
CASSQGSRGYTF
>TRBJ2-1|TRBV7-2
CASSPRRALSNEQFF
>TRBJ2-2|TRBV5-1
CASGLAGGITGELFF
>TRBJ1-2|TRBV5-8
CASSSVNYGYTF
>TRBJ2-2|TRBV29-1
CSVADSANTGELFF
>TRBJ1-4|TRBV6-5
CASGRDNEKLFF
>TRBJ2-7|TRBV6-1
CASSDTPSYEQYF
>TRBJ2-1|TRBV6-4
CASSDGAGGNNEQFF
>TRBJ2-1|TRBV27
CASSISGVRGYNEQFF
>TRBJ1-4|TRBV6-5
CASSLTATNEKLFF
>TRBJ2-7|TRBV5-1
CASSLPNSYEQYF
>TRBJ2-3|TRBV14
CASSQGRLGAGGDTQYF
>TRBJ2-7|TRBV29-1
CSVSPGQGAYEQYF
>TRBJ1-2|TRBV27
CASSSSQGAGYGYTF
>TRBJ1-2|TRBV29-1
CSVEERASYGYTF
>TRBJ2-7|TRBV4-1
CASSQGGPNRGLPVF
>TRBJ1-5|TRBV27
CASTTRGQPQHF
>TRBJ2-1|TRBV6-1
CASRSGSNYNEQFF
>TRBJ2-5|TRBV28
CASSSSESWETQYF
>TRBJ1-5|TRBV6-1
CASSVTGDQPQHF
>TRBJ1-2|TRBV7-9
CASSAETVEGGYTF
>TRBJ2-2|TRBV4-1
CASSQAYSGTGELFF
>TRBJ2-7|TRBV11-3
CASSFLDSLAAKQYF
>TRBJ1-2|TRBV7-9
CASSLGQGGYGYTF
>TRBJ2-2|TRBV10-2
CASTWDRDATGELFF